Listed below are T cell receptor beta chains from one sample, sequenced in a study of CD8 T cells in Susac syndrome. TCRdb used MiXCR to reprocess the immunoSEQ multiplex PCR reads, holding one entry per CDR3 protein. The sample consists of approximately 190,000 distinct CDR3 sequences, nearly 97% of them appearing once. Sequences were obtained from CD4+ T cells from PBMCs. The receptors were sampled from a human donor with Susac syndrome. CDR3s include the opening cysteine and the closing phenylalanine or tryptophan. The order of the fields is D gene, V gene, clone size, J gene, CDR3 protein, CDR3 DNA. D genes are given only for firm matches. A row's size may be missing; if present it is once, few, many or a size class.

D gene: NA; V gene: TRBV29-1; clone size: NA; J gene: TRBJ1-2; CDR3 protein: CSVRGGLGYGYTF; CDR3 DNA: TGCAGCGTTCGTGGGGGGTTGGGGTATGGCTACACCTTC
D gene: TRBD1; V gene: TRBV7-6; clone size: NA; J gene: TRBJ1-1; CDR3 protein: CASSLAQGGTEAFF; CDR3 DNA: TGTGCCAGCAGCTTAGCTCAGGGGGGGACTGAAGCTTTCTTT
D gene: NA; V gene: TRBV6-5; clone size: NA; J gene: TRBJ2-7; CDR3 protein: CASSRGTGASEQYF; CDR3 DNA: TGTGCCAGCAGTCGGGGGACGGGGGCAAGTGAGCAGTACTTC
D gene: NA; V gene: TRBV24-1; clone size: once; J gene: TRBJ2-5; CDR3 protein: CATSGPDWEETQYF; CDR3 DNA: TGTGCCACCAGTGGACCTGACTGGGAGGAGACCCAGTACTTC
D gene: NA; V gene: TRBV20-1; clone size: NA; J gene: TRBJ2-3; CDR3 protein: CSASGGTDTQYF; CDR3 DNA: TGCAGTGCTAGTGGCGGCACAGATACGCAGTATTTT
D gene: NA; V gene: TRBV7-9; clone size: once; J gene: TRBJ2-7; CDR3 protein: CASSEIKAYEQYF; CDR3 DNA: TGTGCCAGCAGCGAAATCAAAGCCTACGAGCAGTACTTC
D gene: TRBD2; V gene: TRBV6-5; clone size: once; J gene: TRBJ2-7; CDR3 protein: CASRPSLAGVYEQYF; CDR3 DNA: TGTGCCAGCAGGCCCTCACTAGCGGGGGTATACGAGCAGTACTTC
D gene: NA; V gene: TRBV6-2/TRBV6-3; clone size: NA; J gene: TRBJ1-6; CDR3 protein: CASSKQEFLHF; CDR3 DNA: TGTGCCAGCAGTAAACAAGAATTTCTCCACTTT
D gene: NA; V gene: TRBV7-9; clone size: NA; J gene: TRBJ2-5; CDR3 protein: CASSLDGSYQETQYF; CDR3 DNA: TGTGCCAGCAGCTTAGATGGCAGCTACCAAGAGACCCAGTACTTC
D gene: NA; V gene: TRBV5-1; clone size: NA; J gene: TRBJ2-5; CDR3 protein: CASSLFAQGDGETQYF; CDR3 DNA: TGCGCCAGCAGCTTGTTCGCTCAGGGAGACGGGGAGACCCAGTACTTC
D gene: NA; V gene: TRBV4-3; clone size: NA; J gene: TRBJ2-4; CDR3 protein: CASSQEAGTENIQYF; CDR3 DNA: TGCGCCAGCAGCCAAGAGGCCGGGACGGAAAACATTCAGTACTTC